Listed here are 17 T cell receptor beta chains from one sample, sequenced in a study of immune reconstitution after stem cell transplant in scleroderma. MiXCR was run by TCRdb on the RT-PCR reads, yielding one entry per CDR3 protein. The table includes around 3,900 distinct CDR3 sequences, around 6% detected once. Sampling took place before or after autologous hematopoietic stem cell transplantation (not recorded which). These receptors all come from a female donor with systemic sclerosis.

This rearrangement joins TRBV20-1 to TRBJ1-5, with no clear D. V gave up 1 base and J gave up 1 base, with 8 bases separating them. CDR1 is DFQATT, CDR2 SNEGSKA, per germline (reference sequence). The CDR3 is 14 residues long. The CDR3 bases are TGCAGTGCTAGAGTGGGTACGAGCAATCAGCCCCAGCATTTT. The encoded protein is CSARVGTSNQPQHF.

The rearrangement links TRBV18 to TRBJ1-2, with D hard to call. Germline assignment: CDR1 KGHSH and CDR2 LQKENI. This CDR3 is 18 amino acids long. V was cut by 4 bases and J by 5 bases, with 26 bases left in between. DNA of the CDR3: TGTGCCAGCTCACGGCAAGTGGGGAACATATTTGAGCAATATGGCTACACCTTC. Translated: CASSRQVGNIFEQYGYTF. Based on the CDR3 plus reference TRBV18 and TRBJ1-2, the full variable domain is NAGVMQNPRHLVRRRGQEARLRCSPMKGHSHVYWYRQLPEEGLKFMVYLQKENIIDESGMPKERFSAEFPKEGPSILRIQQVVRGDSAAYFCASSRQVGNIFEQYGYTFGSGTRLTVV.

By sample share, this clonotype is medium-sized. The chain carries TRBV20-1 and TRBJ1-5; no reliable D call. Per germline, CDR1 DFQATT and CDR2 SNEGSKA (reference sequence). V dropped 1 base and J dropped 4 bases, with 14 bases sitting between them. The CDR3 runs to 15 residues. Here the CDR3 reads CSARGPLGENQPQHF. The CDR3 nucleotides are TGCAGTGCTAGAGGCCCACTCGGGGAGAATCAGCCCCAGCATTTT.

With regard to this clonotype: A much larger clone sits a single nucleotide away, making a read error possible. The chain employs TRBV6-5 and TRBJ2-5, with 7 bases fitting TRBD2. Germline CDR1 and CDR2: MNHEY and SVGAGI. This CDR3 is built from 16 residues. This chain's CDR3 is CACSYSGRAGQETQYF. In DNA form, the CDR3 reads TGTGCCTGCAGTTACTCAGGACGAGCGGGGCAAGAGACCCAGTACTTC.

The CDR3 protein is CASSFLGRDYEQYF. In DNA form, the CDR3 reads TGCGCCAGCAGCTTTCTGGGTAGGGACTACGAGCAGTACTTC. The rearrangement uses TRBV5-1 and TRBJ2-7; the D is unclear. The V gene lost 2 bases and the J gene lost 3 bases, with 12 bases spanning the gap. CDR3 size: 14 residues. Per the germline V gene, CDR1 is SGHRS and CDR2 is YFSETQ.

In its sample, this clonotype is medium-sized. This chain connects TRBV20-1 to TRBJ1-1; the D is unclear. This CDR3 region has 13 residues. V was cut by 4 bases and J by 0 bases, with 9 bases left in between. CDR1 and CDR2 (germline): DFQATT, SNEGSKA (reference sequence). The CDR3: CSANLLLNTEAFF. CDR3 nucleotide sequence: TGCAGTGCTAATCTTTTGCTGAACACTGAAGCTTTCTTT.

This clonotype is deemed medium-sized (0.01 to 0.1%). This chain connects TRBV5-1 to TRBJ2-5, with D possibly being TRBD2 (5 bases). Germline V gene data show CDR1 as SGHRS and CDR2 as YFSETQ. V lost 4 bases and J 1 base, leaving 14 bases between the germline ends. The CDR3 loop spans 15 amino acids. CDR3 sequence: CASSPWSGSQETQYF. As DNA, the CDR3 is TGCGCCAGCAGCCCGTGGTCGGGGTCCCAAGAGACCCAGTACTTC.

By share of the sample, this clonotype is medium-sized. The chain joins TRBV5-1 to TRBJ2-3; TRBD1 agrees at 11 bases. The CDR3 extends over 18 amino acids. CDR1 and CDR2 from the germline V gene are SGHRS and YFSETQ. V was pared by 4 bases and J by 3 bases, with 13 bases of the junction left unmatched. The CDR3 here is CASSLGRGTGGVTDTQYF. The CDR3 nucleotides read TGCGCCAGCAGCCTTGGACGCGGGACAGGGGGTGTTACAGATACGCAGTATTTT.

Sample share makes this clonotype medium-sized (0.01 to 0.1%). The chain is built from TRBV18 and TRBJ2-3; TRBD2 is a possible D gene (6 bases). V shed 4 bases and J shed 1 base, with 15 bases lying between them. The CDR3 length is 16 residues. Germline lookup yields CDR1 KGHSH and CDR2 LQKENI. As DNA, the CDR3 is TGTGCCAGCTCACGAGGAGGGACCGCGGGCACAGATACGCAGTATTTT. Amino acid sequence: CASSRGGTAGTDTQYF.

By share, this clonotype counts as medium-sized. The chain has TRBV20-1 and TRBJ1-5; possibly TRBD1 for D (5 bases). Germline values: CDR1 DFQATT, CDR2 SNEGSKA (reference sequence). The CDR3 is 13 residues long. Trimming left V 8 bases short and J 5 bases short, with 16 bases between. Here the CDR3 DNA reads TGCAGTTTCCTCAAAGACAGTGATCAGCCCCAGCATTTT. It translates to CSFLKDSDQPQHF.

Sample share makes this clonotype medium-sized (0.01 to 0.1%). The DNA for the CDR3 is TGCGCCAGCAGCTTGTCCGCGGGAGGATTGTACAATGAGCAGTTCTTC. Translating it yields CASSLSAGGLYNEQFF. This chain joins TRBV5-1 and TRBJ2-1; TRBD2 matches 8 bases. The CDR3 spans 16 residues. Germline CDR1 SGHRS, CDR2 YFSETQ. The junction had 7 bases not matched to a gene; V was cut back by 1 base and J by 4 bases.

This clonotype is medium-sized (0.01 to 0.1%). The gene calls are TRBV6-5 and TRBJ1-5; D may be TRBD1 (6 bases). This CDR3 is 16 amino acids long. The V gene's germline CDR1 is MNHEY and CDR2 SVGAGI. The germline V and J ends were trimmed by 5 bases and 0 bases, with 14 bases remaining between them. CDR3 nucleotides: TGTGCCAGCAGTCAAAAGGGGGGGCATAGCAATCAGCCCCAGCATTTT. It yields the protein CASSQKGGHSNQPQHF.

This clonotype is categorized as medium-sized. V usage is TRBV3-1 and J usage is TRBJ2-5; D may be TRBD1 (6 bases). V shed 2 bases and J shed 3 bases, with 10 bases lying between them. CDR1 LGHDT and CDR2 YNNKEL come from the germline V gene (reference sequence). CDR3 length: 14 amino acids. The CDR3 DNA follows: TGTGCCAGCAGCCAATGGGACACCGAAGAGACCCAGTACTTC. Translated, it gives CASSQWDTEETQYF.

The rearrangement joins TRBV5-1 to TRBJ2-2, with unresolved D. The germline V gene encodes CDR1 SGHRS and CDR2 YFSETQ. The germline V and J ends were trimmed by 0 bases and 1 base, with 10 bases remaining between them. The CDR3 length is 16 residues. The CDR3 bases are TGCGCCAGCAGCTTGGTTCCAGAACAGAACACCGGGGAGCTGTTTTTT. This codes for CASSLVPEQNTGELFF.

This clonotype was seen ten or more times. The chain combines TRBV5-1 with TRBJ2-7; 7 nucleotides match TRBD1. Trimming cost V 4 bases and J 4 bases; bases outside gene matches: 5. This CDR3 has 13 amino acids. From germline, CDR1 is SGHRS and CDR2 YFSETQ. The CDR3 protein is CASSKGTEYEQYF. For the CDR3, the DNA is TGCGCCAGCAGCAAAGGGACAGAGTACGAGCAGTACTTC.

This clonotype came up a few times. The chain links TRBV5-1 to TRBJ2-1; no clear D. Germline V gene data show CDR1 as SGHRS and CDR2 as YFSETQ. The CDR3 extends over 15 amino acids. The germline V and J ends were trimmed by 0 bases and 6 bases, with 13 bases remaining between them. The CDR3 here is CASSLAPVEVNEQFF. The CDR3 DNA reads TGCGCCAGCAGCTTGGCCCCGGTAGAAGTCAATGAGCAGTTCTTC.

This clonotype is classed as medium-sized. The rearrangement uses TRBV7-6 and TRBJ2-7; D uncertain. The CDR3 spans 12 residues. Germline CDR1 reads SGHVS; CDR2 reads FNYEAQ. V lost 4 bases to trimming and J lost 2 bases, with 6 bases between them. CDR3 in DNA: TGTGCCAGCAGCTCACCTACCTACGAGCAGTACTTC. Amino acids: CASSSPTYEQYF.